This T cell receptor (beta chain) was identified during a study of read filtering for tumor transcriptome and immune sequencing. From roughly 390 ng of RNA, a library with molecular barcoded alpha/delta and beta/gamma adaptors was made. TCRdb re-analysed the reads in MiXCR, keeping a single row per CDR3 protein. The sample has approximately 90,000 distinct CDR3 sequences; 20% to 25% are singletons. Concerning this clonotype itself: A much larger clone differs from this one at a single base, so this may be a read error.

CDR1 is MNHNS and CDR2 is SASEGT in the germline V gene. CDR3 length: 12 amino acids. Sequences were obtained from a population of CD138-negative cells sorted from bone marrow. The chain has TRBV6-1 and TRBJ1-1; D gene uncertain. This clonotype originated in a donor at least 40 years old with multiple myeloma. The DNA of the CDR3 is TGTGGCAGCAGTCTCCGAAACCGTGAAGCTTTCTTT. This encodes CGSSLRNREAFF.